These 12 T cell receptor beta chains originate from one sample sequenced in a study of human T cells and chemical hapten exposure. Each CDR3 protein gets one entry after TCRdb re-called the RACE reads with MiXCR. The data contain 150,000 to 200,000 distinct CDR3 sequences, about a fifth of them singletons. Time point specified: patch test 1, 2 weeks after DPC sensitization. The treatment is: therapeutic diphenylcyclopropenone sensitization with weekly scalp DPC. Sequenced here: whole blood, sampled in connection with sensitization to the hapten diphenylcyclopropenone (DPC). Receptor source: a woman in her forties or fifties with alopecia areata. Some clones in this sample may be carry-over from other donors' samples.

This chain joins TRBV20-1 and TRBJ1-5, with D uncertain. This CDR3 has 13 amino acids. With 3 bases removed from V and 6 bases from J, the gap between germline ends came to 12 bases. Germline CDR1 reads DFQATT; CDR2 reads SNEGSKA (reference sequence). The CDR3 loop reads CSASIQEAQPQHF. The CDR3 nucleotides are TGCAGTGCTAGTATCCAGGAGGCTCAGCCCCAGCATTTT.

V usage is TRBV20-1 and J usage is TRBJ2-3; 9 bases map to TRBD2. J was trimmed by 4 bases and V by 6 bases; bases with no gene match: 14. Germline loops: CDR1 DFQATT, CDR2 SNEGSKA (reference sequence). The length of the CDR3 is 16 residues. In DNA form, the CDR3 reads TGCAGTGCCACCGGAGCGGGAGGTGCCAGGTCAGATACGCAGTATTTT. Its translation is CSATGAGGARSDTQYF.

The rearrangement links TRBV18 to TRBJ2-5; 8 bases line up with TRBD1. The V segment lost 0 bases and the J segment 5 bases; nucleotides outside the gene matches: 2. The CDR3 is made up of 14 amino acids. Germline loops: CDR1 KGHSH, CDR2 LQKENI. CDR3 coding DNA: TGTGCCAGCTCACCACCGACAGGGGAGGAGACCCAGTACTTC. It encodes CASSPPTGEETQYF.

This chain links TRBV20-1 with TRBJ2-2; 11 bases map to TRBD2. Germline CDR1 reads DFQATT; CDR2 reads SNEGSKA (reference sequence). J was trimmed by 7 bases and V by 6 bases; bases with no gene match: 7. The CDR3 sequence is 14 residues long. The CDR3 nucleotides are TGCAGTGCCAGTAGCGGGAGGGCCGTCGGGGAGCTGTTTTTT. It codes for CSASSGRAVGELFF.

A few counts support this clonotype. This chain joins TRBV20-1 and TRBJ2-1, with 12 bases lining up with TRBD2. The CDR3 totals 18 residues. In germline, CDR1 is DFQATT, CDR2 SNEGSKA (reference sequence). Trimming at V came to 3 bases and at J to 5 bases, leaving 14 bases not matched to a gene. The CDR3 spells CSASSMTSGLAGNNEQFF. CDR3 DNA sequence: TGCAGTGCTAGTTCGATGACGTCCGGACTAGCGGGGAACAATGAGCAGTTCTTC.

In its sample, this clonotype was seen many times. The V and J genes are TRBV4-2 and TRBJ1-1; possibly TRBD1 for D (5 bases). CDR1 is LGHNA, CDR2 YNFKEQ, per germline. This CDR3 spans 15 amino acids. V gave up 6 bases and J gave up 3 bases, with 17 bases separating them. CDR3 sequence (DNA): TGTGCCAGCAGTCTACCCGGGGGACGGGACACTGAAGCTTTCTTT. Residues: CASSLPGGRDTEAFF.

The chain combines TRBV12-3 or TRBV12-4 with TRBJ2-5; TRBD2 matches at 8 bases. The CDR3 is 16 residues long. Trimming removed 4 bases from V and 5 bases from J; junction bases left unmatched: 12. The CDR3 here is CASSSGRTGTRETQYF. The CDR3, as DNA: TGTGCCAGCAGTTCCGGTCGGACTGGGACTAGGGAGACCCAGTACTTC.

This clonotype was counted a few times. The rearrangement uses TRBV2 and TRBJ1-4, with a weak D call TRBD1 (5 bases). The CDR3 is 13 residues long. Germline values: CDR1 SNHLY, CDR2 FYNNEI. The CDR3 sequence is CASQGTTNEKLFF. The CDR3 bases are TGTGCTTCGCAGGGAACAACTAATGAAAAACTGTTTTTT.

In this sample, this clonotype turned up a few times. The CDR3 DNA follows: TGTGCCAGCAGCTTGGGGGGCAGGGTCAACGAGCAGTACTTC. This encodes CASSLGGRVNEQYF. The V gene is TRBV5-6, the J gene TRBJ2-7; D perhaps matches TRBD1 (5 bases). The CDR3 has 14 residues. V lost 0 bases and J lost 5, with 12 bases in between. The germline CDR1 and CDR2 sequences are SGHDT and YYEEEE. The full variable domain, in which reference TRBV5-6 and TRBJ2-7 provide the parts outside the CDR3, is DAGVTQSPTHLIKTRGQQVTLRCSPKSGHDTVSWYQQALGQGPQFIFQYYEEEERQRGNFPDRFSGHQFPNYSSELNVNALLLGDSALYLCASSLGGRVNEQYFGPGTRLTVT.

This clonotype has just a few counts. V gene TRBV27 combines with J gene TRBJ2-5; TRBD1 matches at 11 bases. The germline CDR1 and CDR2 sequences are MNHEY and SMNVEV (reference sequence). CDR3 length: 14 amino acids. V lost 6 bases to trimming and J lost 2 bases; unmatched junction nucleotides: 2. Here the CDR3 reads CASRRDRGQETQYF. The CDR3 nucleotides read TGTGCCAGCAGGAGGGACAGGGGGCAAGAGACCCAGTACTTC.

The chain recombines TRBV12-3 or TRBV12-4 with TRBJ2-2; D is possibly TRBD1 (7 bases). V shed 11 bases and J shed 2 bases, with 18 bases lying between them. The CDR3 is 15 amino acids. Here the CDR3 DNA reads TGTGCCTTCAAAGGGGGCGGGATTAACACCGGGGAGCTGTTTTTT. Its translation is CAFKGGGINTGELFF.

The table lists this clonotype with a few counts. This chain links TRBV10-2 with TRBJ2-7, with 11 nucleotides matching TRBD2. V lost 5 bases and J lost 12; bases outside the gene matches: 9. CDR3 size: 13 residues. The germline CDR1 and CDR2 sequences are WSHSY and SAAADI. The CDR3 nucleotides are TGCGCCAGCAGTCCAACTAGCGGGAGTCTTGGGTACTTC. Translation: CASSPTSGSLGYF.